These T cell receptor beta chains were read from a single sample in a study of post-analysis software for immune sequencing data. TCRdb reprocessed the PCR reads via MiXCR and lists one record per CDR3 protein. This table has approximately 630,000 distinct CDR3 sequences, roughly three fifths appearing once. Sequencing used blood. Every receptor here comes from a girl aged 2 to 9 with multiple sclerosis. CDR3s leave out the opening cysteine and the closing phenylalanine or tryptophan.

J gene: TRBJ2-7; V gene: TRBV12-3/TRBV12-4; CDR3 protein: ASSLGLPYEQY
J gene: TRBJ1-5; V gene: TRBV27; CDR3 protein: ASGAPGGLNQPQH
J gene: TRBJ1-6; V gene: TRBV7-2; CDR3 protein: ASSGVVGKGPPLH
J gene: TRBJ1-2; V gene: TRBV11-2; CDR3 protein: ASSLMAGDYGYT
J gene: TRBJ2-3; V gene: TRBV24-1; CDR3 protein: ATSDTPGQGADTQY
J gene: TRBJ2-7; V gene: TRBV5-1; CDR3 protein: ASSFTRDSISYEQY
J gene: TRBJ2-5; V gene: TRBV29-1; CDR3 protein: SPLLGDQETQY
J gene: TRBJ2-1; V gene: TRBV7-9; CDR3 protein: ASSYSQGEQF
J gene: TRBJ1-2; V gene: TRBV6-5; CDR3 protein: ASRIASGTALGGYT
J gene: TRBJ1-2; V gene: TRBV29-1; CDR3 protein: SVEQAHYGYT
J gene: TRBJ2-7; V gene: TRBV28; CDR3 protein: ASSPDLLYEQY
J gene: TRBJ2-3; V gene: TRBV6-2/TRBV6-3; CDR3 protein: ASSYSKGGATDTQY
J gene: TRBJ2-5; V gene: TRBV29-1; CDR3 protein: SVGGLEWVEETQY
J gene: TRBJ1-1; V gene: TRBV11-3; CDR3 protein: ASSLRISSHREAF
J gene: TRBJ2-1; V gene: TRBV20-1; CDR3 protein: SARLATAGGSPLYNEQF
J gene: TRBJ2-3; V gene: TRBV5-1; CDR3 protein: ASSLAGGSGSADTQY
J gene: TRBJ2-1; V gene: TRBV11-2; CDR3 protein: ASSLDQGWNEQF
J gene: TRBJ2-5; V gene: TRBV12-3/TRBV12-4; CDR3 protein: ASSPLLAGGQETQY
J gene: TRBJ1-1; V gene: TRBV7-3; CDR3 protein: ASSQGSNTEAF
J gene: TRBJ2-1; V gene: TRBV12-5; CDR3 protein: ATLAGWGYNEQF
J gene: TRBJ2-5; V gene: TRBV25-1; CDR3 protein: ASRDRDQETQY
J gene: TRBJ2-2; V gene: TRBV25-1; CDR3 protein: ASQREGNTGELF
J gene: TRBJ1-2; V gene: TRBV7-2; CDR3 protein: ASSPSRVGQTYGYT
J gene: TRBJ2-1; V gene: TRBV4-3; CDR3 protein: ASSQESGEWRNEQF
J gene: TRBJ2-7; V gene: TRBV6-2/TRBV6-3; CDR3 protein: ASRQMGQGDEQY
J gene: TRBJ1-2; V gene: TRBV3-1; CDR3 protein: ASSQGRDGGYT
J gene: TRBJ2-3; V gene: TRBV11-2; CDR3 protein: ASSSTLKGDTQY
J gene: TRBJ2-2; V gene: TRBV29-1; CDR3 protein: SGSGTGGNTGELF